This T cell receptor beta chain was sequenced during a study of blood T cell repertoires in COVID-19. The overall study: Acute and convalescent COVID-19 specimens originated in the United States, Italy and Spain. Nucleic acid was either cDNA or gDNA, and it came from T cells, B-cell-depleted T cells, or PBMCs.

The V end was cut by 5 bases, the J end by 8 bases, with 9 bases between. The CDR3 covers 12 residues. Germline CDR1 and CDR2: SGHVS and FNYEAQ. Original handling: Reference gene primer amplification in the assay estimated nucleated cell counts. The method was immunoSEQ multiplex PCR; TCRdb's version includes in-frame clones alone and lacks a portion of them. V, J and clone size are taken as reported in that table, and D and trimming were inferred from the DNA itself. The sample comprises approximately 100,000 clones, more than 75% of which are singletons, and around a tenth rests with the top ten. The sample comprised peripheral blood. The source is a woman aged 30 to 39 with acute or convalescent COVID-19. V usage is TRBV7-6 and J usage is TRBJ1-4; D remains unclear. CDR3 nucleotides: TGTGCCAGCAGCCCCAACACAGAAAAACTGTTTTTT. It codes for CASSPNTEKLFF.